Listed below are T cell receptor beta chains from one sample, sequenced in a study of spatial heterogeneity in lung cancer. TCRdb independently ran MiXCR on the 5' RACE reads; one entry per CDR3 protein. The sample carries about 94,000 distinct CDR3 sequences, less than 20% recorded once. This specimen was PBMCs, taken at follow-up. The source is a male donor with early-stage non-small cell lung cancer. CDR3s include the opening cysteine and the closing phenylalanine or tryptophan. Each record gives: clone size, J gene, V gene, D gene, CDR3 DNA, CDR3 protein. D genes are given only for firm matches. Part of the rows lack a size; the others show once, few, many or a class for expanded clones.

>.|TRBJ1-2|TRBV6-5|.
TGTGCCAGCAGTTACTCTAGGCCAGAGGGGAACTATGGCTACACCTTC
CASSYSRPEGNYGYTF
>.|TRBJ2-1|TRBV20-1|TRBD2
TGCAGTGCCCCGACTAGCGGGAGGGCCGATTTCTTC
CSAPTSGRADFF
>.|TRBJ1-2|TRBV18|.
TGTGCCAGCTCACCGGCGTCGGGAGACAGGACCCTCCTCTATGGCTACACCTTC
CASSPASGDRTLLYGYTF
>few|TRBJ1-3|TRBV12-3/TRBV12-4|TRBD1
TGTGCCAGCAGTATAAGGGGACAGACCCAAGGAAACACCATATATTTT
CASSIRGQTQGNTIYF
>few|TRBJ2-1|TRBV27|TRBD2
TGTGCCAGCAGTCCCTTAGCGGGGATCTACAATGAGCAGTTCTTC
CASSPLAGIYNEQFF
>few|TRBJ2-1|TRBV2|TRBD2
TGTGCCAGCAGTGAGCCGGCTAGCGGACGATCCAGCTCCTACAATGAGCAGTTCTTC
CASSEPASGRSSSYNEQFF
>many|TRBJ2-1|TRBV20-1|.
TGCAGTGCTCATTCAGGTAGCACAACCTACAATGAGCAGTTCTTC
CSAHSGSTTYNEQFF
>.|TRBJ2-1|TRBV20-1|.
TGCAGTGCTCCTTTGTGGGAGAGCTCCTACAATGAGCAGTTCTTC
CSAPLWESSYNEQFF
>many|TRBJ2-1|TRBV7-9|.
TGTGCCAGCAGCACGGGACTTCTAACCTACAATGAGCAGTTCTTC
CASSTGLLTYNEQFF
>.|TRBJ2-7|TRBV27|.
TGTGCCAGCAGTTTATCGGACGGGGGCTCCTACGAGCAGTACTTC
CASSLSDGGSYEQYF
>many|TRBJ1-4|TRBV4-2|.
TGTGCCAGCAGCCTAGTTTCGAATGAAAAACTGTTTTTT
CASSLVSNEKLFF
>.|TRBJ2-3|TRBV20-1|.
TGCAGTGCTACCAGGCGCACAGATAAGCAGTATTTT
CSATRRTDKQYF
>.|TRBJ2-3|TRBV6-2/TRBV6-3|.
TGTGCCAGCGGGATAGCGCCGGGGAAGCGAGCAGATACGCAGTATTTT
CASGIAPGKRADTQYF
>few|TRBJ2-7|TRBV20-1|TRBD1
TGCAGTGCTAGAGATGGGACAGGGGGCTTTTCTTACGAGCAGTACTTC
CSARDGTGGFSYEQYF
>.|TRBJ1-1|TRBV28|TRBD1
TGTGCCAGCAGTCTGGGACAGGCTGAAGCTTTCTTT
CASSLGQAEAFF
>.|TRBJ1-5|TRBV7-8|.
TGTGCCAGCAGCCCAACAGGATTAGGCAATCAGCCCCAGCATTTT
CASSPTGLGNQPQHF
>.|TRBJ2-5|TRBV5-1|.
TGCGCCAGCAGCTTGGGTGCCACCCAAGAGACCCAGTACTTC
CASSLGATQETQYF
>few|TRBJ2-7|TRBV2|TRBD1
TGTGCCAGCACCGAACAGGGGGTGACCTACGAGCAGTACTTC
CASTEQGVTYEQYF
>few|TRBJ1-6|TRBV7-3|.
TGTGCCAGCAGCTTAGAGGGGAATTCACCCCTCCACTTT
CASSLEGNSPLHF
>.|TRBJ2-5|TRBV10-3|TRBD2
TGTGCCATCAGCCGACTAGCGGGAGAAGGAGAGACCCAGTACTTC
CAISRLAGEGETQYF
>few|TRBJ2-5|TRBV5-4|.
TGTGCCAGCAGCTTGGGGGGGCTCCAAGAGACCCAGTACTTC
CASSLGGLQETQYF
>few|TRBJ2-2|TRBV27|.
TGTGCCAGCAGTTTCTACCAGGCCCGCACCGGGGAGCTGTTTTTT
CASSFYQARTGELFF
>few|TRBJ1-5|TRBV6-1|TRBD1
TGTGCCAGCAGTGCGGTGATGGACAGGGGCAACCAGCCCCAGCATTTT
CASSAVMDRGNQPQHF
>.|TRBJ1-1|TRBV4-1|.
TGCGCCAGCAGCCAAGATCTGGGACCCTTGACTGAAGCTTTCTTT
CASSQDLGPLTEAFF
>medium-sized|TRBJ2-2|TRBV2|.
TGTGCCAGCAGTCTTCGACAGATGATGAACACCGGGGAGCTGTTTTTT
CASSLRQMMNTGELFF
>many|TRBJ2-7|TRBV3-1|.
TGTGCCAGCAGCACCAGGGTCGAGCAGTACTTC
CASSTRVEQYF
>.|TRBJ1-3|TRBV20-1|.
TGCAGTGCTAGCGCGGGCTCTGGAAACACCATATATTTT
CSASAGSGNTIYF
>.|TRBJ2-2|TRBV3-1|TRBD2
TGTGCCAGCAGCCAACCGAGGGCTAGCGGGACCGGGGAGCTGTTTTTT
CASSQPRASGTGELFF
>few|TRBJ2-2|TRBV12-5|.
TGTGCTAGTGGGGCCACACCAGACGGTGAAATTAACACCGGGGAGCTGTTTTTT
CASGATPDGEINTGELFF
>many|TRBJ1-1|TRBV6-5|.
TGTGCCAGCAGGGGCCGCCTGGAAACTGAAGCTTTCTTT
CASRGRLETEAFF
>.|TRBJ1-4|TRBV27|TRBD1
TGTGCCAGCAGTTCCCCGAGGACAGGACGGCTAGAAAAACTGTTTTTT
CASSSPRTGRLEKLFF
>few|TRBJ1-5|TRBV12-5|TRBD1
TGTGCTAGTGGTTCGACTAGGGGGCCCAATCAGCCCCAGCATTTT
CASGSTRGPNQPQHF
>few|TRBJ2-1|TRBV4-1|TRBD2
TGCGCCAGCAGCCAGGCGCTAGCGGGAGGTAGGAATGAGCAGTTCTTC
CASSQALAGGRNEQFF
>.|TRBJ2-3|TRBV2|.
TGTGCCAGCAGTATGGGCAGGGGAGGCACAGATACGCAGTATTTT
CASSMGRGGTDTQYF
>.|TRBJ2-3|TRBV4-3|.
TGCGCCAGCAGCCAACGACTATCAGATACGCAGTATTTT
CASSQRLSDTQYF
>.|TRBJ2-1|TRBV28|.
TGTGCCAGCAGTTTTTTTTCCGGGGCGTCCTACAATGAGCAGTTCTTC
CASSFFSGASYNEQFF
>few|TRBJ2-1|TRBV11-2|.
TGTGCCAGCAGCTTAAATATTCGCGTCTATGAGCAGTTCTTC
CASSLNIRVYEQFF
>.|TRBJ1-1|TRBV20-1|.
TGCAGTGCTGTCCCCCCGCGGGGAGATAACACTGAAGCTTTCTTT
CSAVPPRGDNTEAFF
>few|TRBJ1-1|TRBV5-1|.
TGCGCCAGCAGCTTAGCACAGACGAACACTGAAGCTTTCTTT
CASSLAQTNTEAFF
>.|TRBJ2-3|TRBV2|.
TGTGCCAGCAGTGAAGGGACAAATACGCAGTATTTT
CASSEGTNTQYF
>few|TRBJ1-6|TRBV14|TRBD1
TGTGCCAGCAGCCTTGGGACAGGGTCCTCACCCCTCCACTTT
CASSLGTGSSPLHF
>.|TRBJ2-7|TRBV29-1|.
TGCAGCGTTGTTTGGCAGGAGCGCTACGAGCAGTACTTC
CSVVWQERYEQYF